A selection of T cell receptor beta chains follows, all from one sample in a study of blood T cell repertoires in COVID-19. Produced via immunoSEQ multiplex PCR; TCRdb's table is partial and in-frame only. The sample comprises more than 45,000 clones, approximately 86% of which are singletons, and more than 6% rests with the top ten. The sequenced sample was peripheral blood. The receptors were gathered from a human donor with active COVID-19. The donor label of this sample is uncertain. CDR3s include the opening cysteine and the closing phenylalanine or tryptophan. D genes are given only for firm matches. Some rows mark clone size as missing; the rest say once, few, many or name a class of expanded clone.

j_call clone_size d_call v_call cdr3_nt cdr3_aa
TRBJ2-5 . TRBD1 TRBV5-1 TGCGCCAGCAGCTTTCAGGGGGCAGAAGAGACCCAGTACTTC CASSFQGAEETQYF
TRBJ2-2 . . TRBV28 TGTGCCAGCGCCCAGGTCCGCTACAGGGTGCGGAACACCGGGGAGCTGTTTTTT CASAQVRYRVRNTGELFF
TRBJ2-7 . TRBD2 TRBV7-9 TGTGCCAGCAGTGAGAACGGACTAGCGGGAGTGGAGTACTTC CASSENGLAGVEYF
TRBJ1-5 . TRBD1 TRBV2 TGTGCCAGCAGGAGGGAGACAGGGGCTATCAATCAGCCCCAGCATTTT CASRRETGAINQPQHF
TRBJ2-3 . . TRBV30 TGTGCTGGAGGGGCGGGTGGTGCAGATACGCAGTATTTT CAGGAGGADTQYF
TRBJ2-7 few TRBD1 TRBV9 TGTGCCAGCAGCGTTACCGTCACGGGACAGTCCTACGAGCAGTACTTC CASSVTVTGQSYEQYF
TRBJ2-6 once . TRBV19 TGTGCCAGTAGTACGGACAGCAGCTCTGGGGCCAACGTCCTGACTTTC CASSTDSSSGANVLTF
TRBJ1-1 . . TRBV3-1/TRBV3-2 TGTGCCAGCAGTCCAAGATATAGGACAAGGTCGAACACTGAAGCTTTCTTT CASSPRYRTRSNTEAFF
TRBJ2-5 . TRBD2 TRBV5-1 TGCGCCAGCAAGGGAGTAGCGGGGGTGGAGACCCAGTACTTC CASKGVAGVETQYF
TRBJ1-2 once TRBD1 TRBV24-1 TGTGCCACCAGTGATGCTTGGACAGGGGGGGTTGGCTACACCTTC CATSDAWTGGVGYTF
TRBJ2-5 . . TRBV19 TGTGCCAGTAGTATCTTACTAGGGACCCAGTACTTC CASSILLGTQYF
TRBJ2-7 . . TRBV5-1 TGCGCCAGCAGCTTGAGAAGTGGCGGGGAACTCTACGAGCAGTACTTC CASSLRSGGELYEQYF
TRBJ1-1 . . TRBV7-2 TGTGCCAGCAGCCACGGGAGGGGCGGGTACACTGAAGCTTTCTTT CASSHGRGGYTEAFF
TRBJ2-1 . . TRBV21-1 TGTGCCAGCAGCACGAACTCGACGGAGGAGGAGTTCTTC CASSTNSTEEEFF
TRBJ1-1 . . TRBV4-1 TGCGCCAGCAGCCAAGCTTTTGGACAAAACACTGAAGCTTTCTTT CASSQAFGQNTEAFF
TRBJ2-7 . . TRBV28 TGTGCCAGCGATTCAAGCGGCTACGAGCAGTACTTC CASDSSGYEQYF
TRBJ2-5 . . TRBV21-1 TGTGCCAGCAAGGGGAAACAAGAGACCCAGTACTTC CASKGKQETQYF
TRBJ1-5 . . TRBV18 TGTGCCAGCTCACCACCGAGTACTAGTAGCAATCAGCCCCAGCATTTT CASSPPSTSSNQPQHF
TRBJ2-5 few . TRBV28 TGTGCCAGCAGTTTAAGCAGCGCCACCGTTGAGGAGACCCAGTACTTC CASSLSSATVEETQYF
TRBJ2-1 . . TRBV5-1 TGCGCCAGCAGCTCTTTACCGGGAAAGTCCTACAATGAGCAGTTCTTC CASSSLPGKSYNEQFF
TRBJ1-5 . TRBD1 TRBV10-3 TGTGCCATCAACGAGGGGGCGCAGGGTCAGCCCCAGCATTTT CAINEGAQGQPQHF
TRBJ2-1 once . TRBV5-1 TGCGCCAGCAGCTTGGGCCCGGAGGGAGTTAATGAGCAGTTCTTC CASSLGPEGVNEQFF
TRBJ1-1 . . TRBV29-1 TGCAGCGCCATCCGGGACTTACCGAACACTGAAGCTTTCTTT CSAIRDLPNTEAFF
TRBJ1-1 . TRBD1 TRBV5-5 TGTGCCAGCAGCAGGACAGGGTCCACTGAAGCTTTCTTT CASSRTGSTEAFF
TRBJ1-5 . TRBD1 TRBV25-1 TGTGCCAGCAGTGAAACAACAGGGGTGGGCAATCAGCCCCAGCATTTT CASSETTGVGNQPQHF
TRBJ2-5 . TRBD1 TRBV5-5 TGTGCCAGCAGCTTGCGGACAGGGGGCAAGGGGGAGACCCAGTACTTC CASSLRTGGKGETQYF
TRBJ2-7 . . TRBV19 TGTGCCAGTAAGAGGGTAGGGGGAGCGTACGAGCAGTACTTC CASKRVGGAYEQYF
TRBJ2-1 . TRBD2 TRBV6-2/TRBV6-3 TGTGCCAGCAGTTACCGGGCCCTAGCGGGAGAGATCTCCTACAATGAGCAGTTCTTC CASSYRALAGEISYNEQFF
TRBJ2-3 . . TRBV7-2 TGTGCCAGCAGCTTAGAGTCGGCCAGGCGTTCAGATACGCAGTATTTT CASSLESARRSDTQYF
TRBJ1-2 . . TRBV4-2 TGTGCCAGCAGCCAAGACGGACAGAACTATGGCTACACCTTC CASSQDGQNYGYTF
TRBJ1-6 . . TRBV9 TGTGCCAGCAGCGTAGGGGGGCTTCGGCCACCCCTCCACTTT CASSVGGLRPPLHF
TRBJ2-1 . . TRBV7-9 TGTGCCAGCATCGAACTCGGGGGGCCCCAGTTCTTC CASIELGGPQFF
TRBJ1-3 few . TRBV6-1 TGTGCCAGCAGTGAAGCGCTTCTTGGGGCGGCTGCGGGAAACACCATATATTTT CASSEALLGAAAGNTIYF
TRBJ2-1 . TRBD2 TRBV10-3 TGTGCCATCAGTGAAAGCGCCGGGGGGGGGCGCGTCTACCCCTACAATGAGCAGTTCTTC CAISESAGGGRVYPYNEQFF
TRBJ2-1 . TRBD1 TRBV5-4 TGTGCCAGCAGCTTGGACGGGACAGGGGCCTACAATGAGCAGTTCTTC CASSLDGTGAYNEQFF
TRBJ1-3 . TRBD1 TRBV5-1 TGCGCCAGCAGCCAGGGGACAGGGGGCTCTGGAAACACCATATATTTT CASSQGTGGSGNTIYF
TRBJ1-2 . TRBD1 TRBV6-5 TGTGCCAGCAGTTCCCGGACAGGCTATGGCTACACCTTC CASSSRTGYGYTF
TRBJ1-2 . . TRBV25-1 TGTGCCAGCAGTGATGGGGGGGGATATGGCTACACCTTC CASSDGGGYGYTF
TRBJ2-5 . . TRBV19 TGTGCCAGTAGTATAGGGGCCACCCTCCAAGAGACCCAGTACTTC CASSIGATLQETQYF
TRBJ1-2 . TRBD1 TRBV10-3 TGTGCCATCAGGGGCGACAGGGGAAACTATGGCTACACCTTC CAIRGDRGNYGYTF
TRBJ2-1 . TRBD2 TRBV3-1/TRBV3-2 TGTGCCAGCAGCCAAAAGGGGACTAGCGGGAGGCAGTTCTTC CASSQKGTSGRQFF
TRBJ1-2 . . TRBV6-1 TGTGCCAGCAGTGAAGCCGGGAGATATGGCTACACCTTC CASSEAGRYGYTF
TRBJ2-7 . . TRBV9 TGTGCCAGCAGCCCCGGAATGGGGGCCCCCCAGGATCTCGAGCAGTACTTC CASSPGMGAPQDLEQYF
TRBJ2-2 . . TRBV7-9 TGTGCCAGCAGCCCGCAGGGGGGCAGGTACACCGGGGAGCTGTTTTTT CASSPQGGRYTGELFF
TRBJ2-7 . TRBD1 TRBV5-5 TGTGCCAGCAGCTTAACGGACAGGGAATACGAGCAGTACTTC CASSLTDREYEQYF
TRBJ2-1 . . TRBV27 TGTGCCAGCAGTTTAGGGGGGTCTCAGTTCTTC CASSLGGSQFF
TRBJ1-6 . TRBD1 TRBV10-3 TGTGCCATCACCTCCGGGACAGCGGCTTCACCCCTCCACTTT CAITSGTAASPLHF
TRBJ2-6 . TRBD1 TRBV5-3 TGTGCCAGAAGCCGACAGGGATACTCTGGGGCCAACGTCCTGACTTTC CARSRQGYSGANVLTF
TRBJ2-7 . . TRBV5-4 TGTGCCAGCAGCTCGACAGACTACGAGCAGTACTTC CASSSTDYEQYF
TRBJ1-1 . TRBD1 TRBV11-3 TGTGCCAGCGGCGGACAGGAGGACACTGAAGCTTTCTTT CASGGQEDTEAFF
TRBJ1-5 few . TRBV7-9 TGTGCCAGCAGCTCTGAAGCGACGGTTCAGCCCCAGCATTTT CASSSEATVQPQHF